A selection of T cell receptor beta chains follows, all from one sample in a study of cytomegalovirus exposure and HLA in healthy donors. Produced via immunoSEQ multiplex PCR; TCRdb's table is partial and in-frame only. The data contain under 40,000 clones, 75% to 85% of them singletons. Sequencing input: PBMCs. Receptors originate from a male donor in good health and CMV-seronegative. Both conserved end residues are trimmed from each CDR3. The order of the fields is V gene, J gene, CDR3 protein.

V gene: TRBV6-1
J gene: TRBJ2-7
CDR3 protein: ASREQVSSYEQY

V gene: TRBV6-5
J gene: TRBJ1-1
CDR3 protein: ASRNGQETEAF

V gene: TRBV7-8
J gene: TRBJ1-4
CDR3 protein: ASSISRSGTPRNEKLF

V gene: TRBV21-1
J gene: TRBJ1-1
CDR3 protein: ASSSPRTGDVAEAF

V gene: TRBV28
J gene: TRBJ2-1
CDR3 protein: ASRLAYNEQF

V gene: TRBV30
J gene: TRBJ2-3
CDR3 protein: AWSVFSGTQY

V gene: TRBV11-2
J gene: TRBJ2-5
CDR3 protein: ASSDAKGPETQY

V gene: TRBV6-1
J gene: TRBJ2-7
CDR3 protein: ASQTGTTPYEQY

V gene: TRBV6-6
J gene: TRBJ2-2
CDR3 protein: ASRRDMSGELF

V gene: TRBV28
J gene: TRBJ1-2
CDR3 protein: ATPRGGAVGGYT

V gene: TRBV5-1
J gene: TRBJ1-1
CDR3 protein: ASSLGAVNTEAF

V gene: TRBV5-6
J gene: TRBJ1-2
CDR3 protein: ASSPHNGAFYGYT

V gene: TRBV5-1
J gene: TRBJ2-1
CDR3 protein: ASSLFAGQNEQF

V gene: TRBV6-5
J gene: TRBJ1-1
CDR3 protein: ASSYSAGGIDEAF

V gene: TRBV6-5
J gene: TRBJ2-3
CDR3 protein: ASSYRTSGRGDTQY

V gene: TRBV5-6
J gene: TRBJ1-2
CDR3 protein: ASSLVGSSGGYT

V gene: TRBV29-1
J gene: TRBJ1-1
CDR3 protein: SVGGLTNTEAF

V gene: TRBV6-1
J gene: TRBJ2-1
CDR3 protein: ASSEGAGGTYNEQF

V gene: TRBV5-1
J gene: TRBJ1-1
CDR3 protein: ASSFTGGNTEAF

V gene: TRBV28
J gene: TRBJ1-5
CDR3 protein: ASSLYGQPQH

V gene: TRBV4-1
J gene: TRBJ1-1
CDR3 protein: ASSLTGTVNTEAF

V gene: TRBV30
J gene: TRBJ1-3
CDR3 protein: AWGTGATSGNTIY

V gene: TRBV19
J gene: TRBJ2-4
CDR3 protein: ASSIGHLAKNIQY

V gene: TRBV7-3
J gene: TRBJ2-2
CDR3 protein: ASSDQPQGTGELF

V gene: TRBV30
J gene: TRBJ1-3
CDR3 protein: AGDRGTGNTIY

V gene: TRBV5-1
J gene: TRBJ2-2
CDR3 protein: ASSPEGGDTGELF